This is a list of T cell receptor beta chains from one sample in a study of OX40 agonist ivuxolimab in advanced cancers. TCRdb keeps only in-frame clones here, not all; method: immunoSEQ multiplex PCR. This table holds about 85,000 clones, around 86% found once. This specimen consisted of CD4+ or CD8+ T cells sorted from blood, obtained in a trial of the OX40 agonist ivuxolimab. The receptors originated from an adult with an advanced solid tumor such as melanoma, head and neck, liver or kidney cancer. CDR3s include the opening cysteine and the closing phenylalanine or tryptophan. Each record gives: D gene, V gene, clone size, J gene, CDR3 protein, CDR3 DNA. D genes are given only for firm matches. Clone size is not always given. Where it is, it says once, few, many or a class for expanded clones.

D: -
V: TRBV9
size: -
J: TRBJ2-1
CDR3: CASSVGGGGYNEQFF
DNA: TGTGCCAGCAGCGTAGGGGGAGGAGGCTACAATGAGCAGTTCTTC

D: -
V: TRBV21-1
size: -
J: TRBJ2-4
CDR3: CASSKAGQYF
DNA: TGTGCCAGCAGCAAAGCGGGGCAGTACTTC

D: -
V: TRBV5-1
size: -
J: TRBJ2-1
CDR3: CASSLASLGGSEQFF
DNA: TGCGCCAGCAGCTTGGCCTCCCTGGGGGGCAGTGAGCAGTTCTTC

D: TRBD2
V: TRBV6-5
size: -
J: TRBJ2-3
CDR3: CASSYSLAGEGTQYF
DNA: TGTGCCAGCAGTTACTCGCTGGCGGGGGAGGGGACGCAGTATTTT

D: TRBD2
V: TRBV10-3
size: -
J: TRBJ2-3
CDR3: CASGGGRPDTQYF
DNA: TGTGCCTCTGGTGGCGGGAGGCCCGATACGCAGTATTTT

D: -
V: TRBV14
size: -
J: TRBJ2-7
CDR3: CASSHRDPRGEQYF
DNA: TGTGCCAGCAGCCACCGGGACCCTCGGGGCGAGCAGTACTTC

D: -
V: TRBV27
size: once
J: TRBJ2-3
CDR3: CASSLLGIGPSTDTQYF
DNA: TGTGCCAGCAGCCTCCTCGGGATAGGACCTTCCACAGATACGCAGTATTTT

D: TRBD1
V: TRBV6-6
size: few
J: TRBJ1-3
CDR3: CASSRDRGSAGNTIYF
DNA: TGTGCCAGCAGCCGGGACAGGGGCAGCGCTGGAAACACCATATATTTT

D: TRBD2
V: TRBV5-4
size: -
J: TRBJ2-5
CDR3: CASSPAGGHETQYF
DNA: TGTGCCAGCAGCCCAGCGGGGGGCCACGAGACCCAGTACTTC

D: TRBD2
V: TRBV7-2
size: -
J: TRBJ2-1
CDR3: CASNLAGREQFF
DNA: TGTGCCAGCAACTTAGCGGGCAGGGAGCAGTTCTTC

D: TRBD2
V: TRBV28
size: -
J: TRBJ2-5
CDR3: CASSFLSGGETQYF
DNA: TGTGCCAGCAGTTTCCTAAGCGGGGGAGAGACCCAGTACTTC

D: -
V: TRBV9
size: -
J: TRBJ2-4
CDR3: CASSVRPTLAKNIQYF
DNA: TGTGCCAGCAGCGTAAGACCGACCCTAGCCAAAAACATTCAGTACTTC

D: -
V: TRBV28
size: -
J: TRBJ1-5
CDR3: CASRPGGNNQPQHF
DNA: TGTGCCAGCAGGCCCGGGGGTAACAATCAGCCCCAGCATTTT

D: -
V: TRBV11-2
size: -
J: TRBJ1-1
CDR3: CASSSQLRNTEAFF
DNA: TGTGCCAGCAGCTCCCAGTTAAGGAACACTGAAGCTTTCTTT

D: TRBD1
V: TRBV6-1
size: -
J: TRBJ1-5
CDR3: CASAGTGGGQPQHF
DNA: TGTGCCAGCGCCGGGACAGGGGGCGGTCAGCCCCAGCATTTT

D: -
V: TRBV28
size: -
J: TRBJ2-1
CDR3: CASSPRGRRDRYNEQFF
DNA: TGTGCCAGCAGCCCTCGGGGGAGACGGGACAGATACAATGAGCAGTTCTTC

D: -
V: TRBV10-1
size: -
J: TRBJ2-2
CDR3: CASNTRDTGELFF
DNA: TGCGCCAGCAACACCCGAGACACCGGGGAGCTGTTTTTT

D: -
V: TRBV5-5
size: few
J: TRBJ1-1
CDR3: CASSFGRPVRDTEAFF
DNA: TGTGCCAGCAGCTTTGGTCGCCCGGTACGGGACACTGAAGCTTTCTTT

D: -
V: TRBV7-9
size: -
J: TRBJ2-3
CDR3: CASSSVSSTDTQYF
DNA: TGTGCCAGCAGCTCCGTTTCCAGCACAGATACGCAGTATTTT

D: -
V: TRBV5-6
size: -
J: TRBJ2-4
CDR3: CASSMGAAKNIQYF
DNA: TGTGCCAGCAGCATGGGGGCCGCCAAAAACATTCAGTACTTC

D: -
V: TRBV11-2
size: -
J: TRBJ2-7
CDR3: CASSLAYEQYF
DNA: TGTGCCAGCAGCTTAGCCTACGAGCAGTACTTC

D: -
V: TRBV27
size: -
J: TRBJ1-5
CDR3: CASRQATNQPQHF
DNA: TGTGCCAGCAGGCAAGCTACCAATCAGCCCCAGCATTTT

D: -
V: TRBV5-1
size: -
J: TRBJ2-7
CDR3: CASSLGYEQYF
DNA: TGCGCCAGCAGCTTGGGATACGAGCAGTACTTC

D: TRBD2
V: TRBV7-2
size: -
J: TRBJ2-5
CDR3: CASSLQSGGETQYF
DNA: TGTGCCAGCAGCCTCCAGAGCGGGGGAGAGACCCAGTACTTC

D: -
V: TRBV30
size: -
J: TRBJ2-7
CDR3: CAWSEDSFSYEQYF
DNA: TGTGCCTGGAGTGAGGACAGTTTTTCCTACGAGCAGTACTTC

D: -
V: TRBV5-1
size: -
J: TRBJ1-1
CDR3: CASSLVPNLNTEAFF
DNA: TGCGCCAGCAGCTTGGTTCCCAACCTGAACACTGAAGCTTTCTTT

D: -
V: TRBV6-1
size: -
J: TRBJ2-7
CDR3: CASSEALPRSALYEQYF
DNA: TGTGCCAGCAGTGAAGCGCTTCCCAGGTCCGCTCTCTACGAGCAGTACTTC

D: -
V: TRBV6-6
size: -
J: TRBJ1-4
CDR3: CASSRDISEKLFF
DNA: TGTGCCAGCAGTCGGGACATCTCTGAAAAACTGTTTTTT

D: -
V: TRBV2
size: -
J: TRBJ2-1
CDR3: CASSESFEKFF
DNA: TGTGCCAGCAGTGAAAGTTTCGAAAAGTTCTTC

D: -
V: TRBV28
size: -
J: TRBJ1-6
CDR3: CASSAGPRFSPLHF
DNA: TGTGCCAGCAGCGCGGGACCCCGATTTTCACCCCTCCACTTT

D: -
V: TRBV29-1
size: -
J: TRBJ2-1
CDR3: CSVWAISSYNEQFF
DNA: TGCAGCGTTTGGGCTATTAGCTCCTACAATGAGCAGTTCTTC

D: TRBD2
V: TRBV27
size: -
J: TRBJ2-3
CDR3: CASSPRTSGGVADTQYF
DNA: TGTGCCAGCAGTCCCAGGACTAGCGGGGGGGTGGCAGATACGCAGTATTTT

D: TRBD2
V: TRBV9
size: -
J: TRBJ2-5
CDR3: CASTRGGGEETQYF
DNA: TGTGCCAGCACCCGCGGCGGGGGGGAAGAGACCCAGTACTTC

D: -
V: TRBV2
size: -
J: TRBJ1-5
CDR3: CASSGQGASNQPQHF
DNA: TGTGCCAGCAGTGGGCAGGGCGCCAGCAATCAGCCCCAGCATTTT

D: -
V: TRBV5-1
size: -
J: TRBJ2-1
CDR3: CASSLDRVLDNEQFF
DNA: TGCGCCAGCAGCTTGGACAGGGTACTCGACAATGAGCAGTTCTTC

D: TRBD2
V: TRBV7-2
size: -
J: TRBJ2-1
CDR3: CASLAQAGFGNEQFF
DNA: TGTGCCAGCCTAGCCCAAGCGGGGTTTGGCAATGAGCAGTTCTTC

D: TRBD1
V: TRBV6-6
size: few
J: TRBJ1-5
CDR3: CASSKRDRYQPQHF
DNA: TGTGCCAGCAGCAAACGGGACAGATATCAGCCCCAGCATTTT

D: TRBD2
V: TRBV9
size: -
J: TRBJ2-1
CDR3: CASSAGPQRGFSYNEQFF
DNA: TGTGCCAGCAGCGCCGGTCCCCAGCGGGGGTTCTCCTACAATGAGCAGTTCTTC

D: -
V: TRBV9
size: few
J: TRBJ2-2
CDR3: CASSPEAAGELFF
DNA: TGTGCCAGCAGCCCGGAGGCCGCCGGGGAGCTGTTTTTT

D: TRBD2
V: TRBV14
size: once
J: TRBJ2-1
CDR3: CASSQKTSGDYNEQFF
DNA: TGTGCCAGCAGCCAGAAGACTAGCGGGGATTACAATGAGCAGTTCTTC

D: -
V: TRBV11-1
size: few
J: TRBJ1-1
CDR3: CASSLELNTEAFF
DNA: TGTGCCAGCAGCTTAGAGTTGAACACTGAAGCTTTCTTT

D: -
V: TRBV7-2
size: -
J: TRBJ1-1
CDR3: CASSGDGWNTEAFF
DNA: TGTGCCAGCAGCGGGGACGGATGGAACACTGAAGCTTTCTTT

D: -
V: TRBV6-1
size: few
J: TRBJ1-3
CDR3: CASSELGAGGNTIYF
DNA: TGTGCCAGCAGTGAACTCGGGGCGGGCGGAAACACCATATATTTT

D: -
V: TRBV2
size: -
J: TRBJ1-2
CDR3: CASSADSNYGYTF
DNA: TGTGCCAGCAGTGCCGACAGTAACTATGGCTACACCTTC